The 23 T cell receptor beta chains presented below share a single source sample, sequenced in a study of human T cells and chemical hapten exposure. Regarding time point: patch test 1, 2 weeks after DPC sensitization. Stated treatment: therapeutic diphenylcyclopropenone sensitization with weekly scalp DPC. TCRdb re-called the RACE reads with MiXCR, one entry per CDR3 protein. Of roughly 360,000 distinct CDR3 sequences listed, roughly 4.8% are singletons. Specimen: whole blood, collected in connection with sensitization to the hapten diphenylcyclopropenone (DPC). These receptors came from a woman in her fifties or sixties with alopecia areata. Some clones in this sample may be carry-over from other donors' samples.

In this sample, this clonotype turned up a few times. The chain has TRBV12-3 or TRBV12-4 and TRBJ1-4; maybe TRBD1 (6 bases). V was pared by 4 bases and J by 0 bases, with 15 bases between. The CDR3 has 17 residues. The CDR3 bases are TGTGCCAGCAGTTCCCTTGGGGGCCGGGCAACTAATGAAAAACTGTTTTTT. Translating it yields CASSSLGGRATNEKLFF.

This clonotype was counted at least ten times. The chain couples TRBV13 to TRBJ2-1, with 7 bases identical to TRBD2. This CDR3 contains 15 residues. CDR1 and CDR2 from the germline V gene are PRHDT and FYEKMQ (reference sequence). With V trimmed by 5 bases and J by 5 bases, 9 bases remained unmatched. The CDR3 loop reads CASSPSGDYDNEQFF. DNA for the CDR3: TGTGCCAGCAGCCCATCCGGGGACTACGACAATGAGCAGTTCTTC.

This clonotype was picked up many times. J is TRBJ1-1 and V is TRBV7-9; TRBD1 is a possible D gene (5 bases). Trimming shortened V by 3 bases and J by 4 bases, and 12 bases separated the two germline ends. The germline gives CDR1 SEHNR, CDR2 FQNEAQ (reference sequence). The CDR3 length is 14 residues. CDR3 sequence (DNA): TGTGCCAGCAGCTTGGAGGGTACAGGCACTGAAGCTTTCTTT. Protein: CASSLEGTGTEAFF.

The J gene is TRBJ2-7, the V gene TRBV9; D may correspond to TRBD1 or TRBD2 (6 bases each). CDR1 is SGDLS, CDR2 YYNGEE, per germline. V was clipped by 3 bases and J by 0 bases, with 16 bases between them. This CDR3 has 16 residues. As DNA, the CDR3 is TGTGCCAGCAGCGCCGGGGGCCTAGCGTCCTCCTACGAGCAGTACTTC. Translated: CASSAGGLASSYEQYF. The variable domain in full, completed from reference TRBV9 and TRBJ2-7, reads DSGVTQTPKHLITATGQRVTLRCSPRSGDLSVYWYQQSLDQGLQFLIQYYNGEERAKGNILERFSAQQFPDLHSELNLSSLELGDSALYFCASSAGGLASSYEQYFGPGTRLTVT.

Concerning this clonotype itself: A read error may explain this, as a much larger clone is one base away. J is TRBJ1-1 and V is TRBV6-1, with D perhaps TRBD1 (6 bases). Germline CDR1 is MNHNS and CDR2 is SASEGT. This CDR3 contains 15 residues. Trimming removed 2 bases at V and 6 bases at J, with 16 bases between. The CDR3 protein is CASSERGTGRSEAFF. The CDR3 bases are TGTGCCAGCAGTGAAAGGGGGACGGGAAGGTCTGAAGCTTTCTTT.

Comment on this clonotype: Being one base from a much bigger clone, this may be a read error. The chain has TRBV27 and TRBJ1-5, with D perhaps matching TRBD1 (6 bases). The CDR3 runs 16 residues. Per the germline V gene, CDR1 is MNHEY and CDR2 is SMNVEV (reference sequence). CDR3 nucleotides: TGTGCCAGCAGTTCCTCCTTTGACAGGTTCAATCATCCCCAGCATTTT. Amino acids: CASSSSFDRFNHPQHF.

This clonotype was seen many times. CDR3 loop: CSANTGTASYNEQFF. As DNA, the CDR3 is TGCAGTGCTAACACCGGGACAGCCTCCTACAATGAGCAGTTCTTC. J is TRBJ2-1 and V is TRBV20-1; 7 nucleotides align to TRBD1. V lost 4 bases and J lost 0; bases outside the gene matches: 6. This CDR3 has 15 residues. Germline V CDR1 and CDR2: DFQATT, SNEGSKA (reference sequence).

Ten or more counts support this clonotype. The rearrangement links TRBV27 to TRBJ2-3; TRBD2 matches at 9 bases. Looked up from germline, CDR1 is MNHEY and CDR2 is SMNVEV (reference sequence). Trimming removed 6 bases from V and 3 bases from J; junction bases left unmatched: 7. The CDR3 consists of 15 residues. The chain's CDR3 is CASRTSLAGTDTQYF. As DNA, the CDR3 is TGTGCCAGCAGAACCAGCCTAGCGGGGACAGATACGCAGTATTTT.

This clonotype was seen ten or more times. The chain employs TRBV5-1 and TRBJ2-5; 11 nucleotides agree with TRBD2. The germline V gene has CDR1 SGHRS and CDR2 YFSETQ. The CDR3 totals 16 residues. With 0 bases clipped from V and 2 bases from J, the junction kept 3 bases outside the gene matches. CDR3 in DNA: TGCGCCAGCAGCTTGGGGGGGACTAGCGGACAAGAGACCCAGTACTTC. Translated, it gives CASSLGGTSGQETQYF. Combining the CDR3 with reference TRBV5-1 and TRBJ2-5 gives the whole variable domain KAGVTQTPRYLIKTRGQQVTLSCSPISGHRSVSWYQQTPGQGLQFLFEYFSETQRNKGNFPGRFSGRQFSNSRSEMNVSTLELGDSALYLCASSLGGTSGQETQYFGPGTRLLVL.

This clonotype was recorded a few times. The chain uses TRBV27 and TRBJ2-5; D not resolved. Per germline, CDR1 MNHEY and CDR2 SMNVEV (reference sequence). This CDR3 is 14 amino acids long. Trimming pared 0 bases from V and 4 bases from J, leaving 9 bases between. The CDR3 here is CASSLSWGIETQYF. The CDR3, as DNA: TGTGCCAGCAGTTTATCGTGGGGTATAGAGACCCAGTACTTC.

This clonotype came up a few times. The gene calls are TRBV15 and TRBJ1-4, with D maybe TRBD1 (5 bases). CDR3 size: 14 residues. Germline V lookup: CDR1 LNHNV, CDR2 YYDKDF (reference sequence). The ends were cut back, 4 bases at V and 7 bases at J, with 13 bases in the middle. This CDR3 reads CATSTPGTSEKLFF. The CDR3 DNA reads as TGTGCCACCAGCACCCCCGGGACTTCTGAAAAACTGTTTTTT.

This clonotype was observed many times. The chain recombines TRBV7-2 with TRBJ1-1; a possible D gene is TRBD1 (6 bases). CDR3 length: 13 residues. Germline loops: CDR1 SGHTA, CDR2 FQGNSA. V shed 5 bases and J shed 4 bases, with 11 bases lying between them. The CDR3 sequence is CASSDGTSTEAFF. CDR3 nucleotide sequence: TGTGCCAGCAGCGACGGGACAAGCACTGAAGCTTTCTTT.

This clonotype has ten or more counts. The chain joins TRBV4-2 to TRBJ1-1; D possibly corresponds to TRBD1 (6 bases). CDR1 and CDR2 (germline): LGHNA, YNFKEQ. V lost 3 bases to trimming and J lost 10 bases, with 18 bases between them. The CDR3 extends over 14 amino acids. CDR3 sequence reads: CASSQNPGEGVAFF. The CDR3 bases are TGTGCCAGCAGCCAGAACCCAGGGGAGGGAGTAGCTTTCTTT.

This clonotype was seen more than once but under ten times. The V and J genes are TRBV2 and TRBJ2-5; D assignment may be TRBD1 or TRBD2 (5 bases each). CDR3 length: 11 residues. CDR1 SNHLY and CDR2 FYNNEI come from the germline V gene. V shed 6 bases and J shed 7 bases, with 9 bases lying between them. The DNA for the CDR3 is TGTGCCAGCAGGACAGAGGGGACCCAGTACTTC. This codes for CASRTEGTQYF.

This clonotype was recorded many times. V usage is TRBV7-2 and J usage is TRBJ1-5; 10 positions agree with TRBD1. The CDR3 is 15 residues long. Germline V lookup: CDR1 SGHTA, CDR2 FQGNSA. V shed 3 bases and J 7 bases; nucleotides not matched to a gene: 6. The chain's CDR3 is CASSLGQGSLQPQHF. In DNA form, the CDR3 reads TGTGCCAGCAGCTTGGGACAGGGGTCGTTGCAGCCCCAGCATTTT. Using reference TRBV7-2 and TRBJ1-5 for the parts outside the CDR3, the full variable domain is GAGVSQSPSNKVTEKGKDVELRCDPISGHTALYWYRQSLGQGLEFLIYFQGNSAPDKSGLPSDRFSAERTGGSVSTLTIQRTQQEDSAVYLCASSLGQGSLQPQHFGDGTRLSIL.

Ten or more counts support this clonotype. In DNA, the CDR3 is TGCAGTGCTAGAGAAACACGGACGGCTTCGTCCTACGAGCAGTACTTC. Its protein is CSARETRTASSYEQYF. V is TRBV20-1 and J is TRBJ2-7; D call uncertain. Looked up from germline, CDR1 is DFQATT and CDR2 is SNEGSKA (reference sequence). CDR3 length equals 16 residues. V lost 0 bases and J 1 base, leaving 16 bases between the germline ends.

At least ten counts were recorded for this clonotype. The chain links TRBV7-6 to TRBJ2-1, with D perhaps TRBD2 (5 bases). The V end was cut by 2 bases, the J end by 9 bases, with 14 bases between. CDR3 length equals 14 residues. The germline V gene has CDR1 SGHVS and CDR2 FNYEAQ. CDR3 in DNA: TGTGCCAGCAGCTTACGGGGTGGGCCTATTGAGCAGTTCTTC. Translating gives CASSLRGGPIEQFF. The full variable domain, with the rest looked up from reference TRBV7-6 and TRBJ2-1, is GAGVSQSPRYKVTKRGQDVALRCDPISGHVSLYWYRQALGQGPEFLTYFNYEAQQDKSGLPNDRFSAERPEGSISTLTIQRTEQRDSAMYRCASSLRGGPIEQFFGPGTRLTVL.

This clonotype appeared many times. The rearrangement uses TRBV5-1 and TRBJ2-5; D gene ambiguous. The CDR3 loop spans 12 amino acids. Per the germline V gene, CDR1 is SGHRS and CDR2 is YFSETQ. The germline V and J ends were trimmed by 4 bases and 6 bases, with 10 bases remaining between them. DNA for the CDR3: TGCGCCAGCAGCGATCAGGCAAAGACCCAGTACTTC. This translates into CASSDQAKTQYF.

This clonotype has a count of ten or more. The gene calls are TRBV12-3 or TRBV12-4 and TRBJ2-4, with D maybe TRBD2 (5 bases). With 5 bases removed from V and 1 base from J, the gap between germline ends came to 24 bases. This CDR3 has 19 amino acids. CDR3: CASSPRAPASAVAKNIQYF. In DNA, the CDR3 is TGTGCCAGCAGTCCGCGGGCCCCCGCCTCCGCCGTGGCCAAAAACATTCAGTACTTC.

This clonotype was counted at least ten times. The V and J genes are TRBV6-5 and TRBJ1-2, with TRBD1 identical over 7 bases. CDR1 is MNHEY and CDR2 is SVGAGI in the germline V gene. The CDR3 has 14 amino acids. The trim removed 5 bases at V and 0 bases at J, leaving 3 bases unmatched. CDR3 sequence: CASSKGATNYGYTF. In nucleotides, the CDR3 is TGTGCCAGCAGTAAGGGGGCTACTAACTATGGCTACACCTTC.

This clonotype appeared a few times. The chain is built from TRBV12-3 or TRBV12-4 and TRBJ1-1; possible D gene TRBD1, 6 bases. Trimming shortened V by 2 bases and J by 4 bases, and 14 bases separated the two germline ends. This CDR3 is built from 15 residues. CDR3 nucleotides: TGTGCCAGCAGTTTACTTGAGGGGGGGAGCACTGAAGCTTTCTTT. This codes for CASSLLEGGSTEAFF.

The chain employs TRBV12-3 or TRBV12-4 and TRBJ2-3, with TRBD1 identical over 8 bases. The junction had 5 bases not matched to a gene; V was cut back by 3 bases and J by 6 bases. This CDR3 has 14 amino acids. CDR3 sequence: CASSFRTGPDTQYF. DNA for the CDR3: TGTGCCAGCAGTTTCCGGACAGGGCCCGATACGCAGTATTTT.

This clonotype was seen repeatedly, ten times or more. The V call is TRBV6-6, the J call TRBJ1-4, with a weak D call TRBD1 (5 bases). Germline V gives CDR1 MNHNY, CDR2 SVGAGI (reference sequence). This CDR3 region has 14 residues. V was clipped by 6 bases and J by 5 bases, with 13 bases between them. DNA for the CDR3: TGTGCCAGCAGCTTCGGAGGGGCAAATGAAAAACTGTTTTTT. Translating it yields CASSFGGANEKLFF.